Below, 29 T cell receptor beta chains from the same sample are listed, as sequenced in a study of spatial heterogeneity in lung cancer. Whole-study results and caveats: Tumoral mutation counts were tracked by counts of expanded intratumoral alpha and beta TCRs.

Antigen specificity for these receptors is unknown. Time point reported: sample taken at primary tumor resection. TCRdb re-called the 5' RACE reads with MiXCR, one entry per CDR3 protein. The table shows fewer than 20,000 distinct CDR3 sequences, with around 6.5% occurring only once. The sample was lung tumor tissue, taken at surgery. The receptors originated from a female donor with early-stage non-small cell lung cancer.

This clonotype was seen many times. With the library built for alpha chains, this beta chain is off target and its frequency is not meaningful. In DNA form, the CDR3 reads TGTGCCAGCAGTCAGCAGTCCGGCGGCCCCCAGCATTTT. It specifies CASSQQSGGPQHF. The rearrangement uses TRBV12-3 or TRBV12-4 and TRBJ1-5; D not resolved. This CDR3 has 13 amino acids. Trimming left V 5 bases short and J 10 bases short, with 15 bases between.

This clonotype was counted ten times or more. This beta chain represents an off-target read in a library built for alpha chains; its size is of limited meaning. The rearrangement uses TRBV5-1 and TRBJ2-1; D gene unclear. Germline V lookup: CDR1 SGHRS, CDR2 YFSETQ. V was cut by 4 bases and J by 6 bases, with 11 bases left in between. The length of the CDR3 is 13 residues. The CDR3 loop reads CASSLHWGNEQFF. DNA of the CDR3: TGCGCCAGCAGCCTCCACTGGGGCAATGAGCAGTTCTTC.

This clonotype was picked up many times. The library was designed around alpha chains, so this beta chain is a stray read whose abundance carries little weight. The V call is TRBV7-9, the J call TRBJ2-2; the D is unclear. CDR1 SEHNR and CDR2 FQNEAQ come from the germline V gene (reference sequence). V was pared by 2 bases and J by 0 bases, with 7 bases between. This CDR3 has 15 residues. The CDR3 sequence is CASSLTVANTGELFF. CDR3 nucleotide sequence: TGTGCCAGCAGCTTAACAGTCGCGAACACCGGGGAGCTGTTTTTT.

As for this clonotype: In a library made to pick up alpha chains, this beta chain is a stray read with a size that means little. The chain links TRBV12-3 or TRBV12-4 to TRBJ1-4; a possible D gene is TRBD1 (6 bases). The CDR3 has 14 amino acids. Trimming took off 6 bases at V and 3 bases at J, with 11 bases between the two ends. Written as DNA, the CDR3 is TGTGCCAGCAGACCGACAGGTTCTAATGAAAAACTGTTTTTT. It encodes CASRPTGSNEKLFF.

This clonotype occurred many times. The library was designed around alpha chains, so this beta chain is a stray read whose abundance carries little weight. The CDR3 reads CASSINEVQPQHF. CDR3 nucleotide sequence: TGTGCCAGTAGTATAAATGAGGTACAGCCCCAGCATTTT. The rearrangement joins TRBV19 to TRBJ1-5; D remains ambiguous. This CDR3 is 13 amino acids long. Germline V lookup: CDR1 LNHDA, CDR2 SQIVND (reference sequence). Trimming left V 2 bases short and J 7 bases short, with 9 bases between.

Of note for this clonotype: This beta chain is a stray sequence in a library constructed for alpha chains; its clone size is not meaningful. For the CDR3, the DNA is TGTGCCAGCAGAACCGGGACAGGGGGGAACGAGCAGTACTTC. It translates to CASRTGTGGNEQYF. V and J are TRBV6-1 and TRBJ2-7, with 11 bases matching TRBD1. The junction had 6 bases not matched to a gene; V was cut back by 6 bases and J by 5 bases. CDR1 and CDR2 (germline): MNHNS, SASEGT. The CDR3 is 14 residues long.

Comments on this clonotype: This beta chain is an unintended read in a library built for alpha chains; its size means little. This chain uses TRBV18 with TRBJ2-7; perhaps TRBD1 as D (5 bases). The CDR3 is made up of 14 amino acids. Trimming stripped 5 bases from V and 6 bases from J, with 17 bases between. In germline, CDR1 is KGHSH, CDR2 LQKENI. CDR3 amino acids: CASSLQVDGSEQYF. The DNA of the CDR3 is TGTGCCAGCTCATTACAGGTTGATGGCTCCGAGCAGTACTTC.

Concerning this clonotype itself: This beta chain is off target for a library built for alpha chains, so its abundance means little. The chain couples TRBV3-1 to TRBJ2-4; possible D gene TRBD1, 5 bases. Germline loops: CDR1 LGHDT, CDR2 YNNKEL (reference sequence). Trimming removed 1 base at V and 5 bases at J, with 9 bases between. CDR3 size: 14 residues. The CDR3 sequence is CASSQAGKENIQYF. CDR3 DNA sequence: TGTGCCAGCAGCCAAGCAGGGAAAGAAAACATTCAGTACTTC. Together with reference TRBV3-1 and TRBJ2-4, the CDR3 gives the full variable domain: DTAVSQTPKYLVTQMGNDKSIKCEQNLGHDTMYWYKQDSKKFLKIMFSYNNKELIINETVPNRFSPKSPDKAHLNLHINSLELGDSAVYFCASSQAGKENIQYFGAGTRLSVL.

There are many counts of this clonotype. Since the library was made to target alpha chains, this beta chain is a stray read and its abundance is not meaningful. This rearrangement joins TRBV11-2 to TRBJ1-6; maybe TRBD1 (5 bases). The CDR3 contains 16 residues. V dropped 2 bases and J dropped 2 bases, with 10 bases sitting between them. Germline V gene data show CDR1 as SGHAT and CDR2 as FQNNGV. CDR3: CASSLKGSTYNSPLHF. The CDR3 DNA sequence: TGTGCCAGCAGCTTAAAGGGGAGCACCTATAATTCACCCCTCCACTTT.

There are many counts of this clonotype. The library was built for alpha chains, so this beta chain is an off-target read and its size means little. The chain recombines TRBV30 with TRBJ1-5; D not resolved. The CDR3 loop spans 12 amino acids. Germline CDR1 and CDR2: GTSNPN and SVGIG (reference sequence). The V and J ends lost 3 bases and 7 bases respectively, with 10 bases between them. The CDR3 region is CAWSPAGQPQHF. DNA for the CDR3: TGTGCCTGGAGCCCCGCAGGCCAGCCCCAGCATTTT.

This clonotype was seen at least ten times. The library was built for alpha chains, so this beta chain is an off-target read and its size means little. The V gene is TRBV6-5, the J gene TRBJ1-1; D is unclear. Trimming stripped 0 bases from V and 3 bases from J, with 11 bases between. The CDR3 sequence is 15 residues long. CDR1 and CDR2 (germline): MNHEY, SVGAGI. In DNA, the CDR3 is TGTGCCAGCAGTTACTCGAATTACCGGTACACTGAAGCTTTCTTT. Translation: CASSYSNYRYTEAFF.

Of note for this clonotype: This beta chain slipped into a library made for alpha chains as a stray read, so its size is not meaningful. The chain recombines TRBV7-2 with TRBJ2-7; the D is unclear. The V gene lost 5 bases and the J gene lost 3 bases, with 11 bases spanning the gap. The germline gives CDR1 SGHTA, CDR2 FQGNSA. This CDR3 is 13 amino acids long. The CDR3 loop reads CASSRAAYYEQYF. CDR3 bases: TGTGCCAGCAGCCGCGCCGCTTACTACGAGCAGTACTTC.

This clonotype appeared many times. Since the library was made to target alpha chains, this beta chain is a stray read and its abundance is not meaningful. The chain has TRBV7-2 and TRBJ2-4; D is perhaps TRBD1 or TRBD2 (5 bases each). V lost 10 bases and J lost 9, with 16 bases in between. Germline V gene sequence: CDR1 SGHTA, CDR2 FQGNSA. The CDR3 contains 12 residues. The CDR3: CATGTEDRIQYF. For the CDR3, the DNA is TGTGCCACCGGGACGGAGGATCGCATTCAGTACTTC.

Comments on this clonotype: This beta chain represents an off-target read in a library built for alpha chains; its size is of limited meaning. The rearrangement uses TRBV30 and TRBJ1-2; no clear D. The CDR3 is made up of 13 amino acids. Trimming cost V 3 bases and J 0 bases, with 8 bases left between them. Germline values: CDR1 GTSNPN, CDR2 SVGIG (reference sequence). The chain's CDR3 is CAWRDRANYGYTF. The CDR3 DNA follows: TGTGCCTGGAGGGACCGAGCTAACTATGGCTACACCTTC.

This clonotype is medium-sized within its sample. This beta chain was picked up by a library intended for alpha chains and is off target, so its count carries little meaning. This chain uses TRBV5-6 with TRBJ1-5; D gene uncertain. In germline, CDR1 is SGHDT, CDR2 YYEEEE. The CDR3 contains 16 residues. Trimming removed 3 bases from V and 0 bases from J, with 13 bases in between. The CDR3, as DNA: TGTGCCAGCAGCTCCCTAGGCCAAAATAGCAATCAGCCCCAGCATTTT. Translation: CASSSLGQNSNQPQHF.

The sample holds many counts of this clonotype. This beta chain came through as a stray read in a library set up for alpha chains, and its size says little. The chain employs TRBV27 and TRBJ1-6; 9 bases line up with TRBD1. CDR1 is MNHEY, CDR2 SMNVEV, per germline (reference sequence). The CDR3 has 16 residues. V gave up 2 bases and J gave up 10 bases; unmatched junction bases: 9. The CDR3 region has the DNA TGTGCCAGCAGTTTACCGGGACAGGGCAGGGGGTCACCCCTCCACTTT. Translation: CASSLPGQGRGSPLHF.

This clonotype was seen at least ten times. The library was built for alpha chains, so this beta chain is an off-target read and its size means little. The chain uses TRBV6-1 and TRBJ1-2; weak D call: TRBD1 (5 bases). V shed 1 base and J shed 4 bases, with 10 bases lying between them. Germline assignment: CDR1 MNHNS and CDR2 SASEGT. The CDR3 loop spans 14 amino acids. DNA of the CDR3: TGTGCCAGCAGTGAAGGGCCAGGGCTCTATGGCTACACCTTC. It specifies CASSEGPGLYGYTF.

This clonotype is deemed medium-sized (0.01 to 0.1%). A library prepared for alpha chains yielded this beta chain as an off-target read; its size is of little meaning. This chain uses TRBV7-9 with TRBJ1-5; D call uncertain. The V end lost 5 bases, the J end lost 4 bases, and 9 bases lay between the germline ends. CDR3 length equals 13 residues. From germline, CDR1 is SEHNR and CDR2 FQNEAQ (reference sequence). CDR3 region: CASSETENQPQHF. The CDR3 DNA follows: TGTGCCAGCAGCGAGACTGAGAATCAGCCCCAGCATTTT.

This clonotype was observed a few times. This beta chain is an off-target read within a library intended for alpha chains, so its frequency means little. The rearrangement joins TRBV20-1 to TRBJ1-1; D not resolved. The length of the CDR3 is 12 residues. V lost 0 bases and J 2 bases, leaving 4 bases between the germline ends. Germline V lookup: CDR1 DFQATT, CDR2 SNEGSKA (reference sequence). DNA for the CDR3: TGCAGTGCTAGAGATCATAACACTGAAGCTTTCTTT. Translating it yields CSARDHNTEAFF.

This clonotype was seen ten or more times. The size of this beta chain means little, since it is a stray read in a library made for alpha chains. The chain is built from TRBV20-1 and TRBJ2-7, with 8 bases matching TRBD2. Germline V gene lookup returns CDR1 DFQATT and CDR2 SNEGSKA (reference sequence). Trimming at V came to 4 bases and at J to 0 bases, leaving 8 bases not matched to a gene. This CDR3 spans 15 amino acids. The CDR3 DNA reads TGCAGTGCTACGGGAGGGGCAGTAAGCTCCTACGAGCAGTACTTC. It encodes CSATGGAVSSYEQYF.

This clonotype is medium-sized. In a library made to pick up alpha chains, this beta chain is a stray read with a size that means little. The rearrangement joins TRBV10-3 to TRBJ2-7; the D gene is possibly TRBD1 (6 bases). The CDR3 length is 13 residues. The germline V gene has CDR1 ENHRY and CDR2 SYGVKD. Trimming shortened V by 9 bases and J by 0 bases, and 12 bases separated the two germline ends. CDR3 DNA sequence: TGTGCCATAGGACAGTCCAGCTCCTACGAGCAGTACTTC. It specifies CAIGQSSSYEQYF.

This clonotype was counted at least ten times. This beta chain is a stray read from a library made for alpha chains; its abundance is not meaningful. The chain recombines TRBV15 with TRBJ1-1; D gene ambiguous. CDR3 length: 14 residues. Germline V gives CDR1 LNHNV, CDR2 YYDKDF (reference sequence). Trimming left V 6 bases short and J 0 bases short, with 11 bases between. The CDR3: CATRAWTVNTEAFF. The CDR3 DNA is TGTGCCACCAGAGCTTGGACGGTGAACACTGAAGCTTTCTTT.

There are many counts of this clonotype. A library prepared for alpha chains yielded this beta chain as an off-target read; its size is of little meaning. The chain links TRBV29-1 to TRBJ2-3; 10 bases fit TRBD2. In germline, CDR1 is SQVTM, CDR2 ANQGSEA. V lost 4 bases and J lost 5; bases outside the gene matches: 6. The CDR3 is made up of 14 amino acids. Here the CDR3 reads CSVVGAGGLDTQYF. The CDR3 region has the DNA TGCAGCGTTGTGGGAGCGGGGGGGCTAGATACGCAGTATTTT.

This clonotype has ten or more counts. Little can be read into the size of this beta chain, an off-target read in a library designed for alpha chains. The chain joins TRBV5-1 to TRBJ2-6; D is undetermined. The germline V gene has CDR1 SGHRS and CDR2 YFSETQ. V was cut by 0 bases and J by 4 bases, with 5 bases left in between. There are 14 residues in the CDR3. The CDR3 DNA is TGCGCCAGCAGCTTGGCGTCGGGGGCCAACGTCCTGACTTTC. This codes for CASSLASGANVLTF. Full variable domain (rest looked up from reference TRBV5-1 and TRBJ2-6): KAGVTQTPRYLIKTRGQQVTLSCSPISGHRSVSWYQQTPGQGLQFLFEYFSETQRNKGNFPGRFSGRQFSNSRSEMNVSTLELGDSALYLCASSLASGANVLTFGAGSRLTVL.

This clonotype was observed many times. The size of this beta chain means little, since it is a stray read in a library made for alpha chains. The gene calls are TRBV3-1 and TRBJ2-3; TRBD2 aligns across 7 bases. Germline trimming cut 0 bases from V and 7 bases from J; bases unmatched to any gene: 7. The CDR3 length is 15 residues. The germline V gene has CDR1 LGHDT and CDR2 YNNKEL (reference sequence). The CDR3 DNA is TGTGCCAGCAGCCAAGATCTGGCTAGCGGATATACGCAGTATTTT. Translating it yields CASSQDLASGYTQYF.

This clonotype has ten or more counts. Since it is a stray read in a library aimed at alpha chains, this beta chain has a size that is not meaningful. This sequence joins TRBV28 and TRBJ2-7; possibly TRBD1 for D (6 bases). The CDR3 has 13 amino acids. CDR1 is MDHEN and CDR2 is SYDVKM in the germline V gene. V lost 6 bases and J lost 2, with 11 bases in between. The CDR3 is CASSQTGPYEQYF. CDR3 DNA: TGTGCCAGCAGCCAGACAGGACCCTACGAGCAGTACTTC. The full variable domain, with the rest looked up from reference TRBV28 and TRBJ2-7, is DVKVTQSSRYLVKRTGEKVFLECVQDMDHENMFWYRQDPGLGLRLIYFSYDVKMKEKGDIPEGYSVSREKKERFSLILESASTNQTSMYLCASSQTGPYEQYFGPGTRLTVT.

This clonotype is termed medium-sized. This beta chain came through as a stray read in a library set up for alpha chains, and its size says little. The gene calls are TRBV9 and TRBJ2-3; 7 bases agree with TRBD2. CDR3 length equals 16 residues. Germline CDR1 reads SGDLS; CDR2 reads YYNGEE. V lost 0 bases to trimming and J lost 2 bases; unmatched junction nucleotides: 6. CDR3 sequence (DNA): TGTGCCAGCAGCGTAGATGTGGGGGGGTTCACAGATACGCAGTATTTT. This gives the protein CASSVDVGGFTDTQYF.

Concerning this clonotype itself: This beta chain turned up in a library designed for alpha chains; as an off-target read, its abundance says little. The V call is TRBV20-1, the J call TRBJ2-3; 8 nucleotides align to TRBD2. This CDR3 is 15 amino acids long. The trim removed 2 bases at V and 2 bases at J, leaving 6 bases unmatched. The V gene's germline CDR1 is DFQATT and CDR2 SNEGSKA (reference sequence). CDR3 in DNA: TGCAGTGCTAGACGTCCAGCGGGGGACACAGATACGCAGTATTTT. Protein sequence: CSARRPAGDTDTQYF.

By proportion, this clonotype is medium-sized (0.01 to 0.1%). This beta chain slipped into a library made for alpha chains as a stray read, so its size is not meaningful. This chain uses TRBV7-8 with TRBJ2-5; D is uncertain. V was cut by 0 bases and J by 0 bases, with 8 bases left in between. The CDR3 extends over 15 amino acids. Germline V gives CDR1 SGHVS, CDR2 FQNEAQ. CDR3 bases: TGTGCCAGCAGCTTAGCAACCAGGAACCAAGAGACCCAGTACTTC. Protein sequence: CASSLATRNQETQYF. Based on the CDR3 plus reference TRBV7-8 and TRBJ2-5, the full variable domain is GAGVSQSPRYKVAKRGQDVALRCDPISGHVSLFWYQQALGQGPEFLTYFQNEAQLDKSGLPSDRFFAERPEGSVSTLKIQRTQQEDSAVYLCASSLATRNQETQYFGPGTRLLVL.